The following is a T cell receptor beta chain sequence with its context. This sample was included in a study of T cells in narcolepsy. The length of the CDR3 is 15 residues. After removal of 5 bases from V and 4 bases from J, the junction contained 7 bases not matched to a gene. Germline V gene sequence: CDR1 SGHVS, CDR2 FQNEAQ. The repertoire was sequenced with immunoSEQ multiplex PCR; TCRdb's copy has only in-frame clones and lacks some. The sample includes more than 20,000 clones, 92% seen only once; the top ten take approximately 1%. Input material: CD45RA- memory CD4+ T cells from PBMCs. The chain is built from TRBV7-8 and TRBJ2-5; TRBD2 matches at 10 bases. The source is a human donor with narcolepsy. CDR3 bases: TGTGCCAGCAGCACGGGACTAGCGATGGGAGAGACCCAGTACTTC. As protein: CASSTGLAMGETQYF.